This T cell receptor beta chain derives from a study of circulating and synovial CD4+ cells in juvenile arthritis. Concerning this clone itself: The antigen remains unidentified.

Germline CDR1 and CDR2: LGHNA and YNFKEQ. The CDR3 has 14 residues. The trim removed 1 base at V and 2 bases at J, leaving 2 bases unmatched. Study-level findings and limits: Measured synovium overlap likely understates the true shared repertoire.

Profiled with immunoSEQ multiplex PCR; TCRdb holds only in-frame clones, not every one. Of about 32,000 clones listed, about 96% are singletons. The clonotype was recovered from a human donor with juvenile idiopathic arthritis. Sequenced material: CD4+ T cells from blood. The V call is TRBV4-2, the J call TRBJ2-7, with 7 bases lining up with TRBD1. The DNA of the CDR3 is TGTGCCAGCAGCCAAGGGGGACAGACCTACGAGCAGTACTTC. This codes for CASSQGGQTYEQYF.